Shown below are 31 T cell receptor beta chains from a single sample sequenced in a study of T cell responses to AZD1222 COVID-19 vaccine. Produced via immunoSEQ multiplex PCR; TCRdb's table is partial and in-frame only. The table lists around 100,000 clones, approximately 90% of them singletons. The source was peripheral blood, collected on day 0 of AZD1222 vaccination. These receptors all come from an adult in good health.

V and J are TRBV11-1 and TRBJ2-1, with 9 nucleotides matching TRBD1. The CDR3 sequence is 15 residues long. Germline V gene data show CDR1 as SGHAT and CDR2 as FQDESV (reference sequence). V gave up 1 base and J gave up 6 bases; unmatched junction bases: 4. CDR3 sequence reads: CASSLGATGGNEQFF. The CDR3 DNA reads as TGTGCCAGCAGCTTAGGCGCGACAGGGGGCAATGAGCAGTTCTTC.

The table lists this clone with a count of one. The chain uses TRBV11-3 and TRBJ1-1; perhaps TRBD1 as D (6 bases). This CDR3 has 14 amino acids. CDR1 is SGHNT, CDR2 YENEEA, per germline. Trimming shortened V by 3 bases and J by 5 bases, and 13 bases separated the two germline ends. Here the CDR3 reads CASSFGRGGTEAFF. DNA of the CDR3: TGTGCCAGCAGCTTTGGCAGGGGAGGAACTGAAGCTTTCTTT. The full variable domain, completed using reference TRBV11-3 and TRBJ1-1, is EAGVVQSPRYKIIEKKQPVAFWCNPISGHNTLYWYLQNLGQGPELLIRYENEEAVDDSQLPKDRFSAERLKGVDSTLKIQPAELGDSAVYLCASSFGRGGTEAFFGQGTRLTVV.

The rearrangement links TRBV6-1 to TRBJ1-1; possibly TRBD1 for D (6 bases). Per germline, CDR1 MNHNS and CDR2 SASEGT. This CDR3 contains 14 residues. Trimming removed 3 bases at V and 12 bases at J, with 20 bases between. The CDR3 reads CASSDAGNRAQTFF. The CDR3 bases are TGTGCCAGCAGTGATGCGGGGAACAGGGCTCAGACTTTCTTT.

A word on this clone: Lacking the conserved final phenylalanine or tryptophan, this CDR3 likely reflects a read error. The J gene is TRBJ1-6, the V gene TRBV2; D not resolved. The V end was cut by 10 bases, the J end by 3 bases, with 10 bases between. The length of the CDR3 is 13 residues. From germline, CDR1 is SNHLY and CDR2 FYNNEI. DNA of the CDR3: TGTGCCAATTCTAAGGACTATAATTCACCCCTCCACCTT. Its translation: CANSKDYNSPLHL.

This chain links TRBV3-1 (or the pseudogene TRBV3-2) with TRBJ2-7, with 7 positions matching TRBD2. The junction had 6 bases not matched to a gene; V was cut back by 4 bases and J by 3 bases. The CDR3 runs 14 residues. Per germline, CDR1 LGHDT and CDR2 YNNKEL (reference sequence). The CDR3 reads CASSLPGLNYEQYF. The CDR3 nucleotides are TGTGCCAGCAGCCTACCGGGACTAAACTACGAGCAGTACTTC.

This clone has only one observation. The chain uses TRBV25-1 and TRBJ1-1; the D is unclear. Trimming cost V 3 bases and J 0 bases, with 11 bases left between them. Germline V gives CDR1 MGHDK, CDR2 SYGVNS. The CDR3 extends over 15 amino acids. CDR3 sequence reads: CASSEGGLLNTEAFF. The CDR3 bases are TGTGCCAGCAGTGAGGGAGGGCTCCTGAACACTGAAGCTTTCTTT. The variable domain in full, completed from reference TRBV25-1 and TRBJ1-1, reads EADIYQTPRYLVIGTGKKITLECSQTMGHDKMYWYQQDPGMELHLIHYSYGVNSTEKGDLSSESTVSRIRTEHFPLTLESARPSHTSQYLCASSEGGLLNTEAFFGQGTRLTVV.

The chain couples TRBV6-1 to TRBJ2-6, with 8 nucleotides matching TRBD1. CDR1 and CDR2 from the germline V gene are MNHNS and SASEGT. This CDR3 is 18 amino acids long. With V trimmed by 0 bases and J by 2 bases, 6 bases remained unmatched. The CDR3, as DNA: TGTGCCAGCAGTGAAGCTGTAACAGGGGGGACTGGGGCCAACGTCCTGACTTTC. Its protein is CASSEAVTGGTGANVLTF.

The chain combines TRBV5-1 with TRBJ2-3; no definite D call. The CDR3 totals 13 residues. The germline CDR1 and CDR2 sequences are SGHRS and YFSETQ. The V gene lost 2 bases and the J gene lost 2 bases, with 6 bases spanning the gap. The CDR3 region has the DNA TGCGCCAGCAGCTTACCCGTCACAGATACGCAGTATTTT. This encodes CASSLPVTDTQYF.

The V gene is TRBV18, the J gene TRBJ2-5; D gene unclear. Germline loops: CDR1 KGHSH, CDR2 LQKENI. Trimming took 2 bases from V and 0 from J, leaving 4 bases between them. CDR3 length: 13 amino acids. The CDR3: CASSPADQETQYF. CDR3 bases: TGTGCCAGCTCACCAGCAGACCAAGAGACCCAGTACTTC.

The chain employs TRBV19 and TRBJ1-1, with 7 bases identical to TRBD1. With 8 bases clipped from V and 4 bases from J, the junction kept 4 bases outside the gene matches. The CDR3 covers 12 residues. In germline, CDR1 is LNHDA, CDR2 SQIVND (reference sequence). This CDR3 is CASAGGVTEAFF. The DNA of the CDR3 is TGTGCCAGTGCAGGGGGGGTCACTGAAGCTTTCTTT. The full variable domain, rest sourced from reference TRBV19 and TRBJ1-1, is DGGITQSPKYLFRKEGQNVTLSCEQNLNHDAMYWYRQDPGQGLRLIYYSQIVNDFQKGDIAEGYSVSREKKESFPLTVTSAQKNPTAFYLCASAGGVTEAFFGQGTRLTVV.

V is TRBV6-1 and J is TRBJ1-1; D not resolved. The germline V gene has CDR1 MNHNS and CDR2 SASEGT. V was trimmed by 3 bases and J by 1 base, leaving 15 bases between them. This CDR3 region has 16 residues. In DNA, the CDR3 is TGTGCCAGCAGTGAGGTCCAGCAATCTCCGAACACTGAAGCTTTCTTT. Translation: CASSEVQQSPNTEAFF.

This rearrangement joins TRBV29-1 to TRBJ1-5, with D uncertain. Germline V CDR1 and CDR2: SQVTM, ANQGSEA. This CDR3 region has 13 residues. With 0 bases removed from V and 3 bases from J, the gap between germline ends came to 6 bases. The CDR3 DNA reads TGCAGCGTTGAAGAAGGGATCAATCAGCCCCAGCATTTT. Protein sequence: CSVEEGINQPQHF.

As regards this clone: A read error is likely, as this CDR3 ends without the conserved phenylalanine or tryptophan. The chain employs TRBV5-1 and TRBJ1-6, with D perhaps TRBD1 (5 bases). Trimming took 1 base from V and 2 from J, leaving 10 bases between them. The CDR3 is 16 residues long. From germline, CDR1 is SGHRS and CDR2 YFSETQ. CDR3 nucleotide sequence: TGCGCCAGCAGCTTGAGGCCGGGGGCCTATAATTCACCCCTCCACCTT. This gives the protein CASSLRPGAYNSPLHL.

Only a few counts were recorded for this clone. The chain carries TRBV12-3 or TRBV12-4 and TRBJ1-1; D not certain. V lost 6 bases, J lost 3 bases, and 11 bases lay in between. The CDR3 runs 13 residues. The DNA of the CDR3 is TGTGCCAGCAGGTTGGGGTACTACACTGAAGCTTTCTTT. Protein product: CASRLGYYTEAFF.

The rearrangement joins TRBV30 to TRBJ1-6; no firm D call. Germline V gene lookup returns CDR1 GTSNPN and CDR2 SVGIG (reference sequence). Trimming took off 2 bases at V and 10 bases at J, with 15 bases between the two ends. The CDR3 sequence is 14 residues long. The chain's CDR3 is CAWSLGGEESPLHF. For the CDR3, the DNA is TGTGCCTGGAGTCTGGGTGGAGAAGAATCACCCCTCCACTTT.

This chain links TRBV29-1 with TRBJ1-5; 7 bases map to TRBD1. The CDR3 has 13 amino acids. Trimming took 7 bases from V and 9 from J; bases not matched to a gene: 12. CDR1 and CDR2 from the germline V gene are SQVTM and ANQGSEA. CDR3 bases: TGCAGCGCTGCTCAGGGGGTCACAGGGCCCCAGCATTTT. This sequence encodes CSAAQGVTGPQHF.

The chain combines TRBV11-2 with TRBJ2-1; D is perhaps TRBD1 (5 bases). Trimming stripped 1 base from V and 8 bases from J, with 12 bases between. CDR3 length: 14 amino acids. From germline, CDR1 is SGHAT and CDR2 FQNNGV. DNA of the CDR3: TGTGCCAGCAGCTTAGTGATTAGGGGCGATGAGCAGTTCTTC. Protein sequence: CASSLVIRGDEQFF. Together with reference TRBV11-2 and TRBJ2-1, the CDR3 gives the full variable domain: EAGVAQSPRYKIIEKRQSVAFWCNPISGHATLYWYQQILGQGPKLLIQFQNNGVVDDSQLPKDRFSAERLKGVDSTLKIQPAKLEDSAVYLCASSLVIRGDEQFFGPGTRLTVL.

This clone was found a few times. This CDR3 is CASSLNPGTTSSYEQYF. In DNA form, the CDR3 reads TGTGCCAGCAGTTTAAACCCCGGGACTACGAGCTCCTACGAGCAGTACTTC. This rearrangement joins TRBV5-6 to TRBJ2-7; 7 nucleotides match TRBD2. Germline CDR1 is SGHDT and CDR2 is YYEEEE. The CDR3 is made up of 17 amino acids. V was clipped by 5 bases and J by 0 bases; unmatched bases: 14.

The CDR3 nucleotides read TGCAGCGTCCCGGGACAGGGGTTTTACGAGCAGTACTTC. Residues: CSVPGQGFYEQYF. The chain joins TRBV29-1 to TRBJ2-7; 10 bases match TRBD1. This CDR3 comprises 13 residues. Germline CDR1 is SQVTM and CDR2 is ANQGSEA. V shed 6 bases and J 4 bases; nucleotides not matched to a gene: 6.

This clone was counted a single time. The chain uses TRBV27 and TRBJ1-2, with 8 nucleotides matching TRBD1. Germline CDR1 MNHEY, CDR2 SMNVEV (reference sequence). The CDR3 is 15 residues long. Unmatched junction bases numbered 10, after V lost 3 bases and J lost 7 bases. The CDR3 reads CASSFGAGGVSGYTF. The CDR3 region has the DNA TGTGCCAGCAGTTTCGGGGCAGGGGGCGTTTCTGGCTACACCTTC.

V usage is TRBV10-2 and J usage is TRBJ1-2; the D is unclear. Germline lookup yields CDR1 WSHSY and CDR2 SAAADI. This CDR3 spans 12 amino acids. Trimming removed 0 bases at V and 13 bases at J, with 12 bases between. The CDR3 region has the DNA TGCGCCAGCAGTGAGTCCCCCACGGTGCTCACCTTC. Its protein product is CASSESPTVLTF.

This clone appeared once. This chain joins TRBV5-1 and TRBJ2-1, with 9 positions matching TRBD1. Germline V gene lookup returns CDR1 SGHRS and CDR2 YFSETQ. V shed 3 bases and J 6 bases; nucleotides not matched to a gene: 4. The CDR3 length is 14 residues. The CDR3 bases are TGCGCCAGCAGCTGGGACAGGGCCCTCAATGAGCAGTTCTTC. It specifies CASSWDRALNEQFF.

This clone has only a few counts. The V and J genes are TRBV6-5 and TRBJ2-3; 7 bases map to TRBD2. From germline, CDR1 is MNHEY and CDR2 SVGAGI. V shed 8 bases, J shed 6 bases, and the junction held 8 bases outside the gene matches. The CDR3 totals 13 residues. This CDR3 reads CASRGEGRDTQYF. CDR3 in DNA: TGTGCCAGCCGGGGGGAGGGGCGTGATACGCAGTATTTT.

V is TRBV29-1 and J is TRBJ1-2; D perhaps matches TRBD1 (6 bases). Looked up from germline, CDR1 is SQVTM and CDR2 is ANQGSEA. V was shortened by 2 bases and J by 7 bases, with 23 bases between the two germline ends. The CDR3 has 16 amino acids. The CDR3 region is CSVEYVQGRGSSGYTF. The CDR3 nucleotides read TGCAGCGTTGAATACGTACAGGGAAGGGGAAGTAGTGGCTACACCTTC.

The genes are TRBV6-2 or TRBV6-3 and TRBJ2-7, with D possibly being TRBD2 (6 bases). The CDR3 contains 13 residues. Germline assignment: CDR1 MNHEY and CDR2 SVGEGT. Trimming took off 3 bases at V and 2 bases at J, with 8 bases between the two ends. In DNA, the CDR3 is TGTGCCAGCAGTTATGGGGGGACCTACGAGCAGTACTTC. Its translation is CASSYGGTYEQYF.

The rearrangement joins TRBV5-1 to TRBJ2-3; TRBD2 is a possible D gene (6 bases). This CDR3 contains 15 residues. Deletions cut 4 bases from V and 5 bases from J, with 17 bases between. Germline-derived CDR1 and CDR2 are SGHRS and YFSETQ. The CDR3 coding sequence is TGCGCCAGCAGCCGGTCCGGGGGTTCAGGAGATACGCAGTATTTT. It translates to CASSRSGGSGDTQYF.

The chain employs TRBV20-1 and TRBJ2-1; D unresolved. The CDR3 runs to 11 residues. Germline CDR1 is DFQATT and CDR2 is SNEGSKA (reference sequence). Trimming left V 2 bases short and J 10 bases short, with 9 bases between. CDR3 nucleotide sequence: TGCAGTGCTAGATTTCCACAAGAGCAGTTCTTC. This translates into CSARFPQEQFF.

The chain joins TRBV27 to TRBJ2-1, with D possibly matching TRBD2 (7 bases). V was pared by 3 bases and J by 8 bases, with 26 bases between. The CDR3 is made up of 18 amino acids. The germline V gene encodes CDR1 MNHEY and CDR2 SMNVEV (reference sequence). The CDR3 DNA reads TGTGCCAGCAGTTTTCGGTCTGCAGGAGGGGGGGCTCCATATGAGCAGTTCTTC. It encodes CASSFRSAGGGAPYEQFF.

As to this clone: The junction differs from germline at one of its ends, possibly a read error. Other DNA sequences of this sample code for an identical CDR3. J is TRBJ2-7 and V is TRBV6-1, with D perhaps assigned TRBD1 or TRBD2 (6 bases each). CDR3 length: 15 residues. Germline assignment: CDR1 MNHNS and CDR2 SASEGT. The CDR3 DNA follows: TGTGCCAGCAGTGAAGATTGGAGGGGGACCTATGAGCAGTACTTC. Protein: CASSEDWRGTYEQYF.

The chain employs TRBV4-1 and TRBJ2-4; 8 nucleotides line up with TRBD1. Trimming removed 2 bases from V and 2 bases from J; junction bases left unmatched: 5. CDR1 is MGHRA and CDR2 is YSYEKL in the germline V gene. This CDR3 has 16 amino acids. Here the CDR3 reads CASSQPNRGTKNIQYF. In nucleotides, the CDR3 is TGCGCCAGCAGCCAACCGAACAGGGGGACCAAAAACATTCAGTACTTC.

The J gene is TRBJ2-3, the V gene TRBV7-2; D unresolved. Germline loops: CDR1 SGHTA, CDR2 FQGNSA. CDR3 length: 13 amino acids. Trimming took off 5 bases at V and 10 bases at J, with 16 bases between the two ends. The CDR3 sequence: CASSVSVTEAQYF. The CDR3 DNA reads as TGTGCCAGCAGCGTGAGTGTCACAGAGGCGCAGTATTTT. Full variable domain (remainder filled in from reference TRBV7-2 and TRBJ2-3): GAGVSQSPSNKVTEKGKDVELRCDPISGHTALYWYRQSLGQGLEFLIYFQGNSAPDKSGLPSDRFSAERTGGSVSTLTIQRTQQEDSAVYLCASSVSVTEAQYFGPGTRLTVL.